A single sample is the source of the 15 T cell receptor beta chains below, sequenced in a study of T cell repertoires in aging, cancer and after chemotherapy. Amplification of TCR beta used genomic DNA extracted from peripheral blood. Rearranged V-D-J TRB sequences were amplified with a mixed TRB-A/B primer pool. TCRdb fed the multiplex PCR reads into MiXCR, producing one record per CDR3 protein. The sample holds about 2,000 distinct CDR3 sequences, roughly 17% seen once. The sequencing input was blood. The receptor source for this set is a human donor with a solid tumor.

This chain links TRBV7-9 with TRBJ2-5, with D possibly TRBD1 on 7 matching bases. The CDR3 has 13 residues. Germline lookup yields CDR1 SEHNR and CDR2 FQNEAQ (reference sequence). V was cut by 5 bases and J by 6 bases, with 13 bases left in between. The CDR3 coding sequence is TGTGCCAGCAGCCAGACAGGGAGGAAGACCCAGTACTTC. Translating gives CASSQTGRKTQYF.

Relative to its sample, this clonotype is medium-sized (0.01 to 0.1%). The J gene is TRBJ2-5, the V gene TRBV7-6; possibly TRBD1 for D (5 bases). CDR1 and CDR2 from the germline V gene are SGHVS and FNYEAQ. V was pared by 1 base and J by 4 bases, with 16 bases between. There are 16 residues in the CDR3. CDR3 residues: CASSLVQGSLRETQYF. In DNA form, the CDR3 reads TGTGCCAGCAGCTTAGTTCAGGGTTCTTTACGAGAGACCCAGTACTTC.

This clonotype was recorded a few times. The chain links TRBV11-1 to TRBJ2-7; TRBD1 agrees at 9 bases. CDR3 length equals 13 residues. From germline, CDR1 is SGHAT and CDR2 FQDESV (reference sequence). V lost 5 bases, J lost 4 bases, and 3 bases stayed unmatched. CDR3 bases: TGTGCCAGCAGCACGGACAGGGGATACGAGCAGTACTTC. Its translation is CASSTDRGYEQYF. The entire variable domain, with the rest obtained from reference TRBV11-1 and TRBJ2-7, is as follows: EAEVAQSPRYKITEKSQAVAFWCDPISGHATLYWYRQILGQGPELLVQFQDESVVDDSQLPKDRFSAERLKGVDSTLKIQPAELGDSAMYLCASSTDRGYEQYFGPGTRLTVT.

By share, this clonotype ranks as large. The chain joins TRBV29-1 to TRBJ1-1; D uncertain. Between the trimmed V and J ends, which lost 1 base and 12 bases, there was a span of 9 bases. The CDR3 spans 10 residues. The germline V gene has CDR1 SQVTM and CDR2 ANQGSEA. CDR3 coding DNA: TGCAGCGTTGAAGGGCCGAAGACTTTCTTT. This translates into CSVEGPKTFF.

This clonotype was picked up one time. Given a much more abundant clone one base away, this may be a read error. The V and J genes are TRBV20-1 and TRBJ2-5; unclear D gene. The germline V gene has CDR1 DFQATT and CDR2 SNEGSKA (reference sequence). The CDR3 loop spans 13 amino acids. The CDR3 sequence is CSARGPRQGTQYF. CDR3 DNA sequence: TGCAGTGCTAGAGGTCCGAGACAAGGGACCCAGTACTTC.

By sample fraction, this clonotype is medium-sized. The CDR3 here is CASRDLAGAVRHEQFF. CDR3 coding DNA: TGTGCCAGTAGGGACTTAGCGGGCGCCGTCCGCCATGAGCAGTTCTTC. This sequence joins TRBV19 and TRBJ2-1; 7 nucleotides align to TRBD2. Germline CDR1 reads LNHDA; CDR2 reads SQIVND (reference sequence). V shed 6 bases, J shed 8 bases, and the junction held 16 bases outside the gene matches. The CDR3 consists of 16 residues.

By sample share, this clonotype is medium-sized. The rearrangement uses TRBV28 and TRBJ1-1; D is ambiguous. Germline assignment: CDR1 MDHEN and CDR2 SYDVKM. The CDR3 loop spans 15 amino acids. V was clipped by 4 bases and J by 4 bases, with 16 bases between them. The DNA for the CDR3 is TGTGCCAGCAGTTCGATAAATTCCGAGGGCACTGAAGCTTTCTTT. It is translated as CASSSINSEGTEAFF.

This clonotype is medium-sized in the sample. The chain recombines TRBV19 with TRBJ2-2; D perhaps matches TRBD1 (6 bases). V was cut by 8 bases and J by 1 base, with 11 bases left in between. This CDR3 has 14 amino acids. Germline loops: CDR1 LNHDA, CDR2 SQIVND (reference sequence). In nucleotides, the CDR3 is TGTGCCAGTCGCTTACAGGGGAACACCGGGGAGCTGTTTTTT. Translated, it gives CASRLQGNTGELFF. The whole variable domain, filled in from reference TRBV19 and TRBJ2-2, reads DGGITQSPKYLFRKEGQNVTLSCEQNLNHDAMYWYRQDPGQGLRLIYYSQIVNDFQKGDIAEGYSVSREKKESFPLTVTSAQKNPTAFYLCASRLQGNTGELFFGEGSRLTVL.

By its share, this clonotype is medium-sized. The chain carries TRBV7-9 and TRBJ1-1; D is undetermined. V was shortened by 2 bases and J by 1 base, with 5 bases between the two germline ends. The CDR3 is made up of 13 amino acids. Germline V lookup: CDR1 SEHNR, CDR2 FQNEAQ (reference sequence). As DNA, the CDR3 is TGTGCCAGCAGCTTAACACCGAACACTGAAGCTTTCTTT. It is translated as CASSLTPNTEAFF. Together with reference TRBV7-9 and TRBJ1-1, the CDR3 gives the full variable domain: DTGVSQNPRHKITKRGQNVTFRCDPISEHNRLYWYRQTLGQGPEFLTYFQNEAQLEKSRLLSDRFSAERPKGSFSTLEIQRTEQGDSAMYLCASSLTPNTEAFFGQGTRLTVV.

This clonotype counts as medium-sized (0.01 to 0.1%). The chain uses TRBV30 and TRBJ1-1; the D is unclear. The CDR3 runs 12 residues. Germline assignment: CDR1 GTSNPN and CDR2 SVGIG (reference sequence). V lost 7 bases and J lost 2, with 11 bases in between. CDR3 amino acids: CASGRVNTEAFF. The CDR3 coding sequence is TGTGCCTCCGGGAGGGTTAACACTGAAGCTTTCTTT.

V gene TRBV4-2 combines with J gene TRBJ2-1; 8 bases fit TRBD2. The CDR3 contains 16 residues. CDR1 LGHNA and CDR2 YNFKEQ come from the germline V gene. V shed 5 bases, J shed 5 bases, and the junction held 11 bases outside the gene matches. CDR3 sequence (DNA): TGTGCCAGCAGCTTAGAGCTTAGCGGGACCGACAATGAGCAGTTCTTC. It encodes CASSLELSGTDNEQFF.

This clonotype is medium-sized in the sample. The chain has TRBV12-3 or TRBV12-4 and TRBJ1-2, with TRBD1 as a possible D gene (5 bases). Deletions cut 3 bases from V and 7 bases from J, with 12 bases between. This CDR3 spans 13 amino acids. This chain's CDR3 is CASSFQGRSGYTF. As DNA, the CDR3 is TGTGCCAGCAGTTTCCAGGGCAGAAGTGGCTACACCTTC.

Sample share makes this clonotype medium-sized. This rearrangement joins TRBV4-3 to TRBJ2-3, with D unresolved. Trimming stripped 8 bases from V and 1 base from J, with 16 bases between. Germline lookup yields CDR1 LGHNA and CDR2 YSLEER. The CDR3 consists of 15 residues. CDR3 sequence: CASASRGVGTDTQYF. The DNA of the CDR3 is TGCGCCAGCGCCTCGAGAGGCGTAGGCACAGATACGCAGTATTTT.

This clonotype is judged medium-sized (0.01 to 0.1%). The chain carries TRBV6-1 and TRBJ1-3, with a weak D call TRBD1 (5 bases). Trimming cost V 7 bases and J 3 bases, with 16 bases left between them. Germline CDR1 is MNHNS and CDR2 is SASEGT. CDR3 length: 15 amino acids. The CDR3 loop is CASILPGGGGNTIYF. CDR3 sequence (DNA): TGTGCCAGCATTCTCCCCGGGGGGGGTGGAAACACCATATATTTT.

V and J are TRBV7-2 and TRBJ1-1, with D possibly matching TRBD1 (5 bases). Germline V gives CDR1 SGHTA, CDR2 FQGNSA. This CDR3 comprises 14 residues. The ends were cut back, 5 bases at V and 0 bases at J, with 10 bases in the middle. In DNA, the CDR3 is TGTGCCAGCAGCCCGGGACTTATGAACACTGAAGCTTTCTTT. This codes for CASSPGLMNTEAFF.